A single sample gave rise to the 6 T cell receptor beta chains below, sequenced in a study of T cells after yellow fever vaccination. TCRdb independently ran MiXCR on the 5' RACE reads; one entry per CDR3 protein. The data contain approximately 450,000 distinct CDR3 sequences, about 19% of them singletons. The source material was PBMCs, sampled before the yellow fever booster vaccination. The source is a man aged 18 to 35 who received the YFV17D yellow fever vaccine.

The chain employs TRBV19 and TRBJ1-1, with a weak D call TRBD1 (6 bases). This CDR3 has 13 amino acids. Per germline, CDR1 LNHDA and CDR2 SQIVND (reference sequence). V gave up 3 bases and J gave up 5 bases, with 10 bases separating them. This CDR3 is CASSMTGGTEAFF. The CDR3 region has the DNA TGTGCCAGTAGTATGACAGGTGGTACTGAAGCTTTCTTT. Looking up the rest from reference TRBV19 and TRBJ1-1 gives the full variable domain: DGGITQSPKYLFRKEGQNVTLSCEQNLNHDAMYWYRQDPGQGLRLIYYSQIVNDFQKGDIAEGYSVSREKKESFPLTVTSAQKNPTAFYLCASSMTGGTEAFFGQGTRLTVV.

This clonotype was detected a few times. V usage is TRBV6-6 and J usage is TRBJ2-3; 15 nucleotides match TRBD2. CDR3 length: 18 residues. V shed 6 bases, J shed 2 bases, and the junction held 9 bases outside the gene matches. The germline V gene has CDR1 MNHNY and CDR2 SVGAGI (reference sequence). CDR3 sequence: CASRSGLAGGPPTDTQYF. The CDR3 bases are TGTGCCAGCAGGAGCGGACTAGCGGGGGGGCCGCCCACAGATACGCAGTATTTT.

The chain combines TRBV12-3 or TRBV12-4 with TRBJ1-6; tentatively, D is TRBD1 (5 bases). With 3 bases removed from V and 7 bases from J, the gap between germline ends came to 10 bases. There are 14 residues in the CDR3. The CDR3 DNA follows: TGTGCCAGCAGTTTGGTCGACAGAAATTCACCCCTCCACTTT. Its protein is CASSLVDRNSPLHF.

This clonotype was seen a handful of times. J is TRBJ1-1 and V is TRBV5-1; tentative D call: TRBD1 (5 bases). Trimming removed 4 bases from V and 5 bases from J, with 18 bases in between. Germline V CDR1 and CDR2: SGHRS, YFSETQ. This CDR3 is 15 amino acids long. For the CDR3, the DNA is TGCGCCAGCAGCATATCCGGGGCTGGTCAAACTGAAGCTTTCTTT. Translation: CASSISGAGQTEAFF.

This clonotype appeared a few times. This chain joins TRBV28 and TRBJ1-5; D ambiguous. This CDR3 is built from 13 residues. The V gene's germline CDR1 is MDHEN and CDR2 SYDVKM. V was pared by 2 bases and J by 5 bases, with 7 bases between. Written as DNA, the CDR3 is TGTGCCAGCAGTTTAACTCAATATCAGCCCCAGCATTTT. It encodes CASSLTQYQPQHF.

This clonotype was seen a handful of times. The V call is TRBV7-8, the J call TRBJ2-7, with D unclear. The V end was cut by 1 base, the J end by 2 bases, with 9 bases between. Germline CDR1 SGHVS, CDR2 FQNEAQ. The CDR3 covers 14 residues. CDR3 in amino acids: CASSLVDVAYEQYF. For the CDR3, the DNA is TGTGCCAGCAGCTTAGTCGACGTTGCCTACGAGCAGTACTTC.